Below, one T cell receptor (beta chain) is given with its context. Its target is unknown. Assay used: immunoSEQ multiplex PCR; TCRdb lists only in-frame clones, some missing. The data hold some 30,000 clones, with about 85% observed a single time. These data belong to a study of T cells in narcolepsy. Study findings and constraints: Autoreactive clone sequences were missing from some blood memory CD4+ repertoires. Same-patient CSF and blood CD4+ T cell clonotypes included HCRT-specific and TRIB2-specific autoreactive ones.

The V gene's germline CDR1 is SGHNT and CDR2 YYREEE (reference sequence). V was clipped by 2 bases and J by 3 bases, with 11 bases between them. This CDR3 contains 14 residues. The rearrangement links TRBV5-4 to TRBJ1-1; D is unclear. The sample comprised CD45RA- memory CD4+ T cells from PBMCs. The clonotype comes from a human donor with narcolepsy. The CDR3 DNA reads as TGTGCCAGCAGCTTCAAAAGGGCGGACACTGAAGCTTTCTTT. Residues: CASSFKRADTEAFF.